This T cell receptor (beta chain) was profiled in a study of blood T cell repertoires in COVID-19. Overall study context: Both acute and convalescent COVID-19 samples were obtained from the United States, Italy and Spain. PBMCs, B-cell-depleted T cells, or T cells provided the cDNA or gDNA that made up the material.

Original analysis: The assay estimated nucleated cells by amplifying reference gene primers. Sequencing used immunoSEQ multiplex PCR; TCRdb keeps in-frame clones, though not all of them. The V and J calls and the clone size are those of that table, but D and trimming were determined from the DNA. This table holds 250,000 to 350,000 clones, around nine tenths found once. V trimming: 0 bases; J trimming: 3 bases; junction bases outside the gene matches: 3. Germline V gives CDR1 SGDLS, CDR2 YYNGEE. The CDR3 has 16 amino acids. The source is a woman aged 35 to 49 who had recovered from COVID-19. The sequencing input was peripheral blood. V is TRBV9 and J is TRBJ2-7; 13 positions agree with TRBD2. In DNA form, the CDR3 reads TGTGCCAGCAGCGTAGGCGGACTAGCGGGGGACTACGAGCAGTACTTC. This gives the protein CASSVGGLAGDYEQYF. The variable domain in full, with the rest retrieved from reference TRBV9 and TRBJ2-7, is DSGVTQTPKHLITATGQRVTLRCSPRSGDLSVYWYQQSLDQGLQFLIQYYNGEERAKGNILERFSAQQFPDLHSELNLSSLELGDSALYFCASSVGGLAGDYEQYFGPGTRLTVT.